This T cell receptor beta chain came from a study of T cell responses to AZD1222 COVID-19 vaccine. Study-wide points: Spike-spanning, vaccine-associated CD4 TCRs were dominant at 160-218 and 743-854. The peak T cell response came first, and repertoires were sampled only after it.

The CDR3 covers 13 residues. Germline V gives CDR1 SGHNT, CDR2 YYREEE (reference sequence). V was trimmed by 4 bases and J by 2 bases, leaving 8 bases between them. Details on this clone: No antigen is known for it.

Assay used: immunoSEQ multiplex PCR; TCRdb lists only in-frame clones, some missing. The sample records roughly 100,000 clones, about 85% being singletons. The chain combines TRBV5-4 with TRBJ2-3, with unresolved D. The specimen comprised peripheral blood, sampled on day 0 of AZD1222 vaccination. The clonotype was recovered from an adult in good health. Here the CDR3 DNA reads TGTGCCAGCAGCCCGGACGACACAGATACGCAGTATTTT. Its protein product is CASSPDDTDTQYF.